This T cell receptor (beta chain) was captured in a study of blood T cell repertoires in COVID-19. Looking at the study overall: The study drew acute and convalescent COVID-19 samples from the United States, Italy and Spain. From T cells, B-cell-depleted T cells, or PBMCs came the material, which was cDNA or gDNA.

J lost 3 bases, V lost 5 bases, and 3 bases had no gene match. Per germline, CDR1 MGHRA and CDR2 YSYEKL. The CDR3 runs to 15 residues. Produced via immunoSEQ multiplex PCR; TCRdb's table is partial and in-frame only. The repertoire has about 300,000 clones, just under 90% of them found once; the top ten carry around 5.8%. The sequencing input was peripheral blood. This sequence originates from a woman in her 50s with COVID-19, enrolled during active disease. The chain is built from TRBV4-1 and TRBJ2-7; 14 nucleotides line up with TRBD2. In DNA, the CDR3 is TGCGCCAGCAGCTACGGACTAGCGGGAGGCTACGAGCAGTACTTC. Its protein product is CASSYGLAGGYEQYF.